This TCR beta chain was captured in a study of blood T cell repertoires in COVID-19. Assay used: immunoSEQ multiplex PCR; TCRdb lists only in-frame clones, some missing. Of about 270,000 clones listed, around 93% are singletons. V gave up 4 bases and J gave up 6 bases; unmatched junction bases: 4. This CDR3 spans 14 amino acids. Germline V CDR1 and CDR2: MGHRA, YSYEKL. Shortly before study entry, within 2 weeks, exposed participants had met a COVID-19 case. The sequence came from a man aged 35-49 years who had been exposed to COVID-19. V usage is TRBV4-1 and J usage is TRBJ1-5, with 9 bases aligning to TRBD1. Specimen: PBMCs or T cells enriched from blood (not recorded which). The CDR3 coding sequence is TGCGCCAGCAGCCTGGACAGGGGAGGTCAGCCCCAGCATTTT. Amino acid sequence: CASSLDRGGQPQHF.